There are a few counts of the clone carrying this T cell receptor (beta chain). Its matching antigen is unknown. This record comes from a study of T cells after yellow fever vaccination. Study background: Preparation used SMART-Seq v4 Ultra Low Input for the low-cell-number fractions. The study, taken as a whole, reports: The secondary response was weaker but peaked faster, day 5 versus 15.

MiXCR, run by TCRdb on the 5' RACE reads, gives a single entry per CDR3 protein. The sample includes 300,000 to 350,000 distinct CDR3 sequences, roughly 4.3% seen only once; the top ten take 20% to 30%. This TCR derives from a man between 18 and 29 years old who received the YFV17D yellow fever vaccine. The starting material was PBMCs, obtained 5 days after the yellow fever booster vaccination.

The CDR3 spells CAIKAGVQETQYF. The CDR3 bases are TGTGCCATCAAAGCGGGGGTCCAAGAGACCCAGTACTTC. The rearrangement uses TRBV10-3 and TRBJ2-5; 8 positions agree with TRBD2. V lost 7 bases to trimming and J lost 1 base; unmatched junction nucleotides: 2. Germline V gene lookup returns CDR1 ENHRY and CDR2 SYGVKD. This CDR3 is built from 13 residues.